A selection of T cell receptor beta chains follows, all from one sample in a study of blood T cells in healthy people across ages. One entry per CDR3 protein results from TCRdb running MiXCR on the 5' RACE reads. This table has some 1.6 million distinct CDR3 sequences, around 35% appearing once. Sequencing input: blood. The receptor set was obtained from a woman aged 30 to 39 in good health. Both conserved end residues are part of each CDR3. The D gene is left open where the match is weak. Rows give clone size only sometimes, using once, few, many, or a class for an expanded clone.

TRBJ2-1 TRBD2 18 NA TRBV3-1 CASSQVHLLAEGGDEQFF TGTGCCAGCAGCCAAGTCCATTTACTAGCGGAGGGGGGCGATGAGCAGTTCTTC
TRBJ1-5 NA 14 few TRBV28 CASNPRGALQPQHF TGTGCCAGCAACCCTCGGGGGGCTTTGCAGCCCCAGCATTTT
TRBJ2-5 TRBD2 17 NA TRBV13 CASSFRRLAGRQETQYF TGTGCCAGCAGCTTCAGGCGACTAGCGGGGAGGCAAGAGACCCAGTACTTC
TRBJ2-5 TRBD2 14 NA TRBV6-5 CASSPGLAIQTQYF TGTGCCAGCAGTCCTGGACTAGCGATACAGACCCAGTACTTC
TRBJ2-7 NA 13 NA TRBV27 CAGSLRGSYEQYF TGTGCCGGCAGTTTAAGGGGAAGCTACGAGCAGTACTTC
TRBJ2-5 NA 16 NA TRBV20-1 CSARDPSKGYQETQYF TGCAGTGCTAGAGATCCGAGCAAAGGGTACCAAGAGACCCAGTACTTC
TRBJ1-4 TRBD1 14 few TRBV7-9 CASSTGAFNEKLFF TGTGCCAGCAGCACAGGGGCCTTCAATGAAAAACTGTTTTTT
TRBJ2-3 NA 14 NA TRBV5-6 CASSWGDSEDTQYF TGTGCCAGCAGCTGGGGGGACAGCGAAGATACGCAGTATTTT
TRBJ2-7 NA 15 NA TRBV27 CASSLTTSGRNEQYF TGTGCCAGCAGTTTAACGACTAGTGGCCGGAACGAGCAGTACTTC
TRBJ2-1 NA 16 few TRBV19 CASSIEGRGRRNEQFF TGTGCCAGTAGTATAGAGGGCAGAGGCCGGCGCAATGAGCAGTTCTTC
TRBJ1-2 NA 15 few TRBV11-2 CASSLGVLIGYGYTF TGTGCCAGCAGTCTGGGGGTCCTAATCGGCTATGGCTACACCTTC
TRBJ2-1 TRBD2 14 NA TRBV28 CASSTGLAFNEQFF TGTGCCAGCAGTACGGGACTAGCCTTCAATGAGCAGTTCTTC
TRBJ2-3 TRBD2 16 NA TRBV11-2 CASSEIAGGLADTQYF TGTGCCAGCAGCGAGATAGCGGGGGGGCTCGCAGATACGCAGTATTTT
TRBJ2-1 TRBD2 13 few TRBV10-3 CAIGTSGGFEQFF TGTGCCATTGGGACTAGCGGGGGCTTTGAGCAGTTCTTC
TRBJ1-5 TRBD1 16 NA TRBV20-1 CSAREFPDRGNQPQHF TGCAGTGCTAGAGAGTTTCCGGACAGGGGCAATCAGCCCCAGCATTTT
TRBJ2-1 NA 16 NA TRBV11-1 CASSSLGQGGYNEQFF TGTGCCAGCAGCTCTCTCGGGCAGGGGGGCTACAATGAGCAGTTCTTC
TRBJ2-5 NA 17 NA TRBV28 CASSTPIPPQGGETQYF TGTGCCAGCAGTACTCCTATCCCCCCACAGGGAGGCGAGACCCAGTACTTC
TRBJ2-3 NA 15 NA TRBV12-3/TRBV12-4 CASSFGGKVADTQYF TGTGCCAGCAGTTTCGGCGGGAAGGTCGCAGATACGCAGTATTTT
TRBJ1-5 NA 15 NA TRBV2 CASSDQVISNQPQHF TGTGCCAGCAGTGATCAGGTTATCAGCAATCAGCCCCAGCATTTT
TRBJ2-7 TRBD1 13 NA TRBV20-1 CSAQNRGLGEQYF TGCAGTGCTCAGAACAGGGGCTTAGGCGAGCAGTACTTC
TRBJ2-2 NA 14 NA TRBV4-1 CASRWGSSTGELFF TGCGCCAGCCGCTGGGGATCGAGCACCGGGGAGCTGTTTTTT
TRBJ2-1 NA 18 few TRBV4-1 CASSPYRRGGIGSNEQFF TGCGCCAGCAGCCCCTACCGCCGAGGAGGGATTGGAAGCAATGAGCAGTTCTTC
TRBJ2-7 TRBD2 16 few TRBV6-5 CASSYASGTSPYEQYF TGTGCCAGCAGTTACGCGAGCGGGACTAGTCCCTACGAGCAGTACTTC
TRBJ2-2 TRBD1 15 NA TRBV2 CASSQGTGGFGELFF TGTGCCAGCTCCCAAGGGACAGGGGGCTTCGGGGAGCTGTTTTTT
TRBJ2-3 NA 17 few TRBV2 CASSTGDGPWGTDTQYF TGTGCCAGCTCCACGGGGGACGGTCCGTGGGGCACAGATACGCAGTATTTT
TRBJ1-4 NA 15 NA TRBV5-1 CASSLAQSSGEKLFF TGCGCCAGCAGCTTGGCCCAGTCTTCAGGTGAAAAACTGTTTTTT
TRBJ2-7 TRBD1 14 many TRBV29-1 CSVEMDRGYYEQYF TGCAGCGTTGAGATGGACAGGGGCTACTACGAGCAGTACTTC